This TCR beta chain is from a study of shared clonotypes between healthy human individuals. Here immunoSEQ multiplex PCR was the method, and the copy in TCRdb shows in-frame clones only, minus some. The table lists over a million clones, approximately 70% of them singletons. Germline V gene sequence: CDR1 SGHRS, CDR2 YFSETQ. The CDR3 runs 15 residues. Trimming removed 1 base from V and 8 bases from J; junction bases left unmatched: 8. Sequenced input: memory CD4+ T cells sorted from blood. The subset denotes: CD45RA-negative fraction. The chain has TRBV5-1 and TRBJ2-1; 8 bases agree with TRBD2. The source of this sequence is a man between 18 and 35 years old in good health. The CDR3 DNA reads TGCGCCAGCAGCTTGTATTTGAGCGGGGGCGATGAGCAGTTCTTC. Its protein is CASSLYLSGGDEQFF.